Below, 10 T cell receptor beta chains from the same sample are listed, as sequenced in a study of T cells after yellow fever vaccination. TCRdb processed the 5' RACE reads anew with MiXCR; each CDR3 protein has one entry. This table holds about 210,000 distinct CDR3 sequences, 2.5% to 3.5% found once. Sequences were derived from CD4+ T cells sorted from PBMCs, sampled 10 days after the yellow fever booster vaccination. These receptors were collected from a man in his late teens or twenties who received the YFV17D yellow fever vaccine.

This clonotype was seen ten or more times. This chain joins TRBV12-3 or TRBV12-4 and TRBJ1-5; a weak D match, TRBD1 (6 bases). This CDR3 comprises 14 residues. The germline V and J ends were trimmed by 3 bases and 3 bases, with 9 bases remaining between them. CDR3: CASSLGAVNQPQHF. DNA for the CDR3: TGTGCCAGCAGTTTGGGGGCAGTCAATCAGCCCCAGCATTTT.

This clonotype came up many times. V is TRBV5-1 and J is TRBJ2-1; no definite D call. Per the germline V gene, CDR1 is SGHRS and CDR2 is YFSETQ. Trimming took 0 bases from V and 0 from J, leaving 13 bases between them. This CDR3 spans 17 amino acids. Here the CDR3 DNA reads TGCGCCAGCAGCTTGGTTTCCCGACCACGCTCCTACAATGAGCAGTTCTTC. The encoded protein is CASSLVSRPRSYNEQFF.

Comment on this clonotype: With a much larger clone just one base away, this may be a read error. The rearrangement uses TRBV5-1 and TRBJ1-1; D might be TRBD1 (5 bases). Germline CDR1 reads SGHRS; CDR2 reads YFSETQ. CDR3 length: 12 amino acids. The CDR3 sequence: CASILGRAEAFF. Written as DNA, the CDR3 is TGCGCCAGCATCTTGGGGCGGGCCGAAGCTTTCTTT.

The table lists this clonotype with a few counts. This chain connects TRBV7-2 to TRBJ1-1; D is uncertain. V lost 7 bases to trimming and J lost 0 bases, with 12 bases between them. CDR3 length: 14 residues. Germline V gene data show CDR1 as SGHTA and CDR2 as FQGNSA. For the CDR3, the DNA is TGTGCCAGCACCCGAGGAAGCATGAACACTGAAGCTTTCTTT. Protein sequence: CASTRGSMNTEAFF.

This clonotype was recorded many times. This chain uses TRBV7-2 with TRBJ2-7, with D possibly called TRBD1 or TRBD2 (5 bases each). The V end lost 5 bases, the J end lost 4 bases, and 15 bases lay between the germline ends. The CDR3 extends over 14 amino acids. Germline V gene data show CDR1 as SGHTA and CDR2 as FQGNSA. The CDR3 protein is CASSLSGGEYEQYV. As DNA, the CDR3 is TGTGCCAGCAGCCTTAGTGGGGGAGAATACGAGCAGTACGTC.

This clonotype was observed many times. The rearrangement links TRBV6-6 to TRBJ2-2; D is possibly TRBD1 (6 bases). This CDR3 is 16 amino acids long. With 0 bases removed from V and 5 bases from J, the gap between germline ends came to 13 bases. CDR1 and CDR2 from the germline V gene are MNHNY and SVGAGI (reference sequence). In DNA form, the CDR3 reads TGTGCCAGCAGTTACTCTATACAGGGTTCGACCGGGGAGCTGTTTTTT. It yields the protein CASSYSIQGSTGELFF.

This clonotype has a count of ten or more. The CDR3 DNA follows: TGCGCCAGCAGCTTGGGGGCAGGGTACTACGAGCAGTACGTC. This translates into CASSLGAGYYEQYV. The chain carries TRBV5-1 and TRBJ2-7; a possible D gene is TRBD1 (5 bases). Germline V lookup: CDR1 SGHRS, CDR2 YFSETQ. The CDR3 totals 14 residues. V was trimmed by 0 bases and J by 3 bases, leaving 10 bases between them.

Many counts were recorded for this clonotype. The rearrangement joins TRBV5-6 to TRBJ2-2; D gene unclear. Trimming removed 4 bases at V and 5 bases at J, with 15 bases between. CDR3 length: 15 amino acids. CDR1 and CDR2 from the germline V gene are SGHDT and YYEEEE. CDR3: CASSPPTARTGELFF. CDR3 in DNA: TGTGCCAGCAGCCCCCCCACAGCTAGGACCGGGGAGCTGTTTTTT.

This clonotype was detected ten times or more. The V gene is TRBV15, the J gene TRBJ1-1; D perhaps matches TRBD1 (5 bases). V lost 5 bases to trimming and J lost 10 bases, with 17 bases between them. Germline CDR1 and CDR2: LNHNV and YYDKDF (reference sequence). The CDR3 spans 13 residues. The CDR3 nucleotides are TGTGCCACCAGCTCCGGGTGGCGCGGGGGAGCTTTCTTT. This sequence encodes CATSSGWRGGAFF.

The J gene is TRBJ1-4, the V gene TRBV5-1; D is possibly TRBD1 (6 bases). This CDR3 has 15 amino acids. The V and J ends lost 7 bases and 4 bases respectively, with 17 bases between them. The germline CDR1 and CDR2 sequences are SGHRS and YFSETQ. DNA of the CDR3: TGCGCCAGCTCAACGGGGACCAGGGGTAATGAAAAACTGTTTTTT. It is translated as CASSTGTRGNEKLFF.